The rows below give T cell receptor beta chains drawn from one sample of a study of response to subunit inactivated influenza vaccine. From the RT-PCR reads, TCRdb called clonotypes with MiXCR, one entry per CDR3 protein. The table lists 500,000 to 600,000 distinct CDR3 sequences, around 11% of them singletons. Here the sequenced sample was PBMCs from blood, taken on the day of vaccination. These receptors were collected from a man aged 45 to 65 who received an inactivated influenza vaccine. CDR3s include the opening cysteine and the closing phenylalanine or tryptophan. D genes are given only for firm matches. The size of a clone is reported for some rows only, either as once, few or many, or as a class for expanded clones.

j_call | clone_size | d_call | v_call | cdr3_nt | cdr3_aa
TRBJ1-5 | - | TRBD1 | TRBV29-1 | TGCAGCTGTCAGGGGGGTAGCAATCAGCCCCAGCATTTT | CSCQGGSNQPQHF
TRBJ2-3 | - | - | TRBV18 | TGTGCCAGCTCACCACCGGTGAAAAGGGTAAGCCGGCCAGATACGCAGTATTTT | CASSPPVKRVSRPDTQYF
TRBJ2-7 | few | - | TRBV4-2 | TGTGCCAGCAGCCAAAGGCCCGGCCACGAGCAGTACTTC | CASSQRPGHEQYF
TRBJ1-3 | - | TRBD1 | TRBV12-3/TRBV12-4 | TGTGCCAGCACCCCGACAGGGGGCTTTGGAAACACCATATATTTT | CASTPTGGFGNTIYF
TRBJ2-5 | few | - | TRBV15 | TGTGCCACCAGGGGGATTCCGGGGGAGAGCCAGTACTTC | CATRGIPGESQYF
TRBJ1-1 | many | - | TRBV7-9 | TGTGCCAGCAGCACCCACCAGGAGGGGTCTGAAGCTTTCTTT | CASSTHQEGSEAFF
TRBJ1-2 | few | - | TRBV27 | TGTGCCAGCAGGCCCTCGACAGGAAGCTATGGCTACACCTTC | CASRPSTGSYGYTF
TRBJ2-3 | few | - | TRBV5-5 | TGTGCCAGCAGCCCGACAGCTATCACAGATACGCAGTATTTT | CASSPTAITDTQYF
TRBJ2-1 | few | TRBD2 | TRBV27 | TGTGCCAGCAACCCGAGACTAGCGAACAATGAGCAGTTCTTC | CASNPRLANNEQFF
TRBJ1-2 | - | - | TRBV28 | TGTGCCAGCAGCCCCCCCGGGGCTGGCTACACCTTC | CASSPPGAGYTF
TRBJ2-5 | many | - | TRBV27 | TGTGCCAGCAGTTTTTTGGGGGTCGAAGAGACCCAGTACTTC | CASSFLGVEETQYF
TRBJ2-2 | few | - | TRBV6-2/TRBV6-3 | TGTGCCAGCAGCCAAGGAGGGATAAACACCGGGGAGCTGTTTTTT | CASSQGGINTGELFF
TRBJ2-2 | - | - | TRBV11-2 | TGTGCCAGCAGCTGGAGGGGGGCCGGGGAGCTGTTTTTT | CASSWRGAGELFF
TRBJ1-2 | few | TRBD1 | TRBV10-2 | TGCGCCAGCAGACAGGGGGCGAGTGAGGGCTACACCTTC | CASRQGASEGYTF
TRBJ2-7 | - | TRBD1 | TRBV12-3/TRBV12-4 | TGTGCCAGCAGTTCGGTGACAGGGGGACCCTACGAGCAGTACTTC | CASSSVTGGPYEQYF
TRBJ2-1 | few | - | TRBV20-1 | TGCAGTGCCACTAGCTCCACCTACAATGAGCAGTTCTTC | CSATSSTYNEQFF
TRBJ2-2 | - | - | TRBV7-9 | TGTGCCATCACTGGAAGGGCAAACACCGAGGAGCTGTTTTTT | CAITGRANTEELFF
TRBJ2-5 | - | - | TRBV2 | TGTGCCAGCAGTCCGGGAGCAGGGACCCAGTACTTC | CASSPGAGTQYF
TRBJ1-1 | - | - | TRBV7-9 | TGTGCCAGCACCGACGATCGGGAAGGGACCACTGAAGCTTTCTTT | CASTDDREGTTEAFF
TRBJ1-6 | few | - | TRBV20-1 | TGCAGTGCTAGAGCCTCCGGGATTCTAAATTCACCCCTCCACTTT | CSARASGILNSPLHF
TRBJ2-7 | - | - | TRBV20-1 | TGCAGTGCTAGTCTAATAAGGGATTACGAGCAGTACTTC | CSASLIRDYEQYF
TRBJ2-3 | many | TRBD1 | TRBV28 | TGTGCCAGCAGTTGGACAGGGGGTTCCACAGATACGCAGTATTTT | CASSWTGGSTDTQYF
TRBJ2-7 | few | - | TRBV7-9 | TGTGCCAGCAGCTTTATATCTGCCTCCGAGCAGTACTTC | CASSFISASEQYF
TRBJ2-5 | few | - | TRBV30 | TGTGCCTGGTCCCAGGGCGAGACCCAGTACTTC | CAWSQGETQYF
TRBJ2-7 | few | - | TRBV4-2 | TGTGCCAGCAGCCAAGGAAGCGGCTACGAGCAGTACTTC | CASSQGSGYEQYF
TRBJ2-4 | few | TRBD1 | TRBV3-1 | TGTGCCAGCAGCCAAGGGGGAATGAGGGGCAGGGGGCGCGATAAAGCCAAAAACATTCAGTACTTC | CASSQGGMRGRGRDKAKNIQYF
TRBJ2-5 | - | - | TRBV20-1 | TGCAGTGCTAGTCACAGGGGAGGGTACCAAGAGACCCAGTACTTC | CSASHRGGYQETQYF
TRBJ2-1 | few | - | TRBV3-1 | TGTGCCAGCAGCCAATTCGTCATGGGAACTAGAAATACCTACAATGAGCAGTTCTTC | CASSQFVMGTRNTYNEQFF
TRBJ2-5 | few | TRBD2 | TRBV12-3/TRBV12-4 | TGTGCCAGCAGTTGGAAGCGGGGCCCTCAAGAGACCCAGTACTTC | CASSWKRGPQETQYF
TRBJ2-6 | - | TRBD1 | TRBV10-2 | TGCGCCAGCAGTGAGCCTCCGGGACAGGGTTCTTATCGGGCCAACGTCCTGACTTTC | CASSEPPGQGSYRANVLTF
TRBJ1-2 | - | - | TRBV2 | TGTGCCAGCAGCTCAAACAGCCGTTCCTACTATGGCTACACCTTC | CASSSNSRSYYGYTF
TRBJ2-7 | - | TRBD2 | TRBV20-1 | TGCAGTGCTTCGCAAGTACTAGCGGGAGATACCCTCGAGCAGTACTTC | CSASQVLAGDTLEQYF
TRBJ1-1 | - | - | TRBV12-3/TRBV12-4 | TGTGCCAGCAGTTTTTATCCCTCGAACAGAGCTTTCTTT | CASSFYPSNRAFF
TRBJ2-1 | many | - | TRBV20-1 | TGCAGTGCTAGAGGCGAATCCGGACTCCTCGAGCAGTTCTTC | CSARGESGLLEQFF
TRBJ2-7 | - | - | TRBV7-9 | TGTGCCAGCAGCTCGACCCAGGGGGGCTACGAGCAGTACTTC | CASSSTQGGYEQYF
TRBJ2-2 | many | TRBD2 | TRBV12-3/TRBV12-4 | TGTGCCAGCAGTATCGGGACTAGCGGGAGTCCCGGGGAGCTGTTTTTT | CASSIGTSGSPGELFF
TRBJ2-7 | - | - | TRBV5-6 | TGTGCCAGCGGCCCCGGGCTCCTCAACTGGCAGTACTTC | CASGPGLLNWQYF
TRBJ2-5 | few | TRBD2 | TRBV5-1 | TGTGCCAGCAGCCCGGGGGGGACTAGCGGCTTGGATGACCAGTACTTC | CASSPGGTSGLDDQYF
TRBJ2-7 | - | - | TRBV6-5 | TGTGCCAGCACTTCTAACCCGGCCGGTCCCTACGAGCAGTACTTC | CASTSNPAGPYEQYF
TRBJ2-1 | many | - | TRBV7-9 | TGTGCCAGCAGCCCATTAAACTACAATGAGCAGTTCTTC | CASSPLNYNEQFF
TRBJ2-3 | - | - | TRBV6-5 | TGTGCCAGCAGTTATTTCGGGACTTCTAGCACAGATACGCAGTATTTT | CASSYFGTSSTDTQYF
TRBJ2-6 | few | - | TRBV20-1 | TGCAGTGCCCGACCAGGGGCCTCCGTCCTGACTTTC | CSARPGASVLTF
TRBJ2-3 | few | - | TRBV20-1 | TGCAGTGCTAATTTAGGACCAGATACGCAGTATTTT | CSANLGPDTQYF
TRBJ2-2 | - | - | TRBV24-1 | TGTGCCACCAGTGATCCGAACACCGGGGAGCTGTTTTTT | CATSDPNTGELFF
TRBJ2-5 | - | TRBD2 | TRBV9 | TGTGCCAGCAGCCCTTGGGAGGGACGTGAGACCCAGTACTTC | CASSPWEGRETQYF
TRBJ1-1 | - | - | TRBV20-1 | TGCAGTGCTAGAGCACAGGGTAGCGAAGCTTTCTTT | CSARAQGSEAFF